This TCR beta chain was identified in a study of cytomegalovirus exposure and HLA in healthy donors. Study-wide results and caveats: A few V segments could not be told apart, such as TRBV6-2 and TRBV6-3, and were left out.

Vbeta (60) and Jbeta (13) primers were used in the PCR. The assay was immunoSEQ multiplex PCR, and TCRdb's table has in-frame clones only and misses some. Of about 100,000 clones in the sample, 80% to 85% were seen once. As for this clone: Its antigen remains unknown.

Germline CDR1 is LNHNV and CDR2 is YYDKDF (reference sequence). The CDR3 totals 17 residues. V gave up 0 bases and J gave up 6 bases; unmatched junction bases: 5. The origin of this receptor is a woman in her sixties or seventies in good health and CMV-seropositive. The specimen sequenced was PBMCs. This chain uses TRBV15 with TRBJ2-1, with 13 positions matching TRBD2. Here the CDR3 DNA reads TGTGCCACCAGCAGAGACTTACTAGCGGGAGGGATCAATGAGCAGTTCTTC. This sequence encodes CATSRDLLAGGINEQFF.